The 30 T cell receptor beta chains below were found in one sample sequenced in a study of blood T cell repertoires in COVID-19. Here immunoSEQ multiplex PCR was the method, and the copy in TCRdb shows in-frame clones only, minus some. The table lists 75,000 or so clones, roughly four fifths of them singletons. Sequencing was performed on peripheral blood. The receptors derive from a woman aged 70-85 years with acute or convalescent COVID-19.

The chain has TRBV5-4 and TRBJ1-6, with 11 bases aligning to TRBD1. Unmatched junction bases numbered 9, after V lost 0 bases and J lost 10 bases. CDR1 and CDR2 from the germline V gene are SGHNT and YYREEE (reference sequence). The CDR3 has 17 residues. The CDR3 spells CASSLDPGQGGRSPLHF. The CDR3, as DNA: TGTGCCAGCAGCTTGGACCCGGGACAGGGGGGGAGATCACCCCTCCACTTT.

This chain links TRBV11-1 with TRBJ2-7, with a tentative D call TRBD1 (5 bases). This CDR3 region has 13 residues. Germline CDR1 and CDR2: SGHAT and FQDESV (reference sequence). Deletions cut 4 bases from V and 1 base from J, with 8 bases between. CDR3 in DNA: TGTGCCAGCAGCTCCAGGGTATCCTACGAGCAGTACTTC. Its translation is CASSSRVSYEQYF.

V is TRBV7-2 and J is TRBJ1-2, with 8 bases matching TRBD1. V lost 1 base and J lost 0; bases outside the gene matches: 10. CDR1 is SGHTA, CDR2 FQGNSA, per germline. The CDR3 totals 18 residues. As DNA, the CDR3 is TGTGCCAGCAGCTTAGGTGGGGACAGGACGTCAACTAACTATGGCTACACCTTC. Amino acids: CASSLGGDRTSTNYGYTF.

The gene calls are TRBV5-6 and TRBJ2-5; 7 nucleotides agree with TRBD1. Trimming at V came to 4 bases and at J to 5 bases, leaving 17 bases not matched to a gene. The CDR3 runs 17 residues. Germline CDR1 reads SGHDT; CDR2 reads YYEEEE. The CDR3 loop is CASSQRIRDRSFETQYF. The DNA of the CDR3 is TGTGCCAGCAGCCAGCGTATCCGGGACAGAAGCTTTGAGACCCAGTACTTC.

This clone was counted a single time. The genes are TRBV7-3 and TRBJ2-2; 11 nucleotides match TRBD2. Germline assignment: CDR1 SGHTA and CDR2 FQGTGA. The CDR3 runs 16 residues. With V trimmed by 5 bases and J by 6 bases, 8 bases remained unmatched. For the CDR3, the DNA is TGTGCCAGCAGCCTTCTAGCGGGAGGACACCCCGGGGAGCTGTTTTTT. As protein: CASSLLAGGHPGELFF.

This chain links TRBV6-4 with TRBJ1-1, with 10 nucleotides matching TRBD1. Germline CDR1 is MRHNA and CDR2 is SNTAGT. The junction had 9 bases not matched to a gene; V was cut back by 2 bases and J by 0 bases. The CDR3 consists of 18 residues. The CDR3 spells CASSDGGTGAGMNTEAFF. The CDR3 region has the DNA TGTGCCAGCAGTGACGGAGGGACAGGGGCTGGGATGAACACTGAAGCTTTCTTT.

This chain connects TRBV20-1 to TRBJ2-7; a weak D match, TRBD1 (6 bases). Germline V lookup: CDR1 DFQATT, CDR2 SNEGSKA (reference sequence). The germline V and J ends were trimmed by 6 bases and 6 bases, with 12 bases remaining between them. The CDR3 loop spans 11 amino acids. CDR3 in DNA: TGCAGTGCCGCTCAGGGGAGCGAGCAGTACTTC. It encodes CSAAQGSEQYF.

Worth noting for this clone: Distinct nucleotide sequences in the sample also encode this CDR3. The V call is TRBV19, the J call TRBJ2-1; D is perhaps TRBD2 (5 bases). Germline assignment: CDR1 LNHDA and CDR2 SQIVND (reference sequence). Trimming removed 1 base at V and 7 bases at J, with 8 bases between. The CDR3 sequence is 13 residues long. This CDR3 reads CASSIATNNEQFF. The CDR3 region has the DNA TGTGCCAGTAGTATAGCGACTAATAATGAGCAGTTCTTC.

This clone has just a few counts. The chain couples TRBV11-1 to TRBJ2-7; 7 bases are a match to TRBD1. Germline-derived CDR1 and CDR2 are SGHAT and FQDESV (reference sequence). The CDR3 has 14 amino acids. V shed 5 bases, J shed 0 bases, and the junction held 4 bases outside the gene matches. The CDR3 reads CASSRDRSSYEQYF. CDR3 nucleotide sequence: TGTGCCAGCAGCCGGGACAGAAGCTCCTACGAGCAGTACTTC.

The chain carries TRBV7-2 and TRBJ2-7; 8 bases agree with TRBD2. Per the germline V gene, CDR1 is SGHTA and CDR2 is FQGNSA. V trimming: 2 bases; J trimming: 3 bases; junction bases outside the gene matches: 6. The CDR3 totals 15 residues. The CDR3, as DNA: TGTGCCAGCAGCTTATGGGCGGGAGGTATCTACGAGCAGTACTTC. Amino acid sequence: CASSLWAGGIYEQYF.

V gene TRBV7-3 combines with J gene TRBJ1-2; D is unresolved. The CDR3 is 13 residues long. Germline V gene data show CDR1 as SGHTA and CDR2 as FQGTGA. V dropped 8 bases and J dropped 8 bases, with 18 bases sitting between them. Here the CDR3 DNA reads TGTGCCAGCGGGGTGGCGGGGTCCGGGGGCTACACCTTC. This translates into CASGVAGSGGYTF.

V is TRBV18 and J is TRBJ1-4; the D is unclear. CDR3 length: 14 residues. Between the trimmed V and J ends, which lost 3 bases and 5 bases, there was a span of 10 bases. From germline, CDR1 is KGHSH and CDR2 LQKENI. As DNA, the CDR3 is TGTGCCAGCTCACCTAGCGGGCTAAATGAAAAACTGTTTTTT. Translation gives CASSPSGLNEKLFF. Combining the CDR3 with reference TRBV18 and TRBJ1-4 gives the whole variable domain NAGVMQNPRHLVRRRGQEARLRCSPMKGHSHVYWYRQLPEEGLKFMVYLQKENIIDESGMPKERFSAEFPKEGPSILRIQQVVRGDSAAYFCASSPSGLNEKLFFGSGTQLSVL.

The chain recombines TRBV4-2 with TRBJ1-1; no reliable D call. This CDR3 contains 14 residues. The V gene lost 2 bases and the J gene lost 3 bases, with 10 bases spanning the gap. Per the germline V gene, CDR1 is LGHNA and CDR2 is YNFKEQ. The CDR3 here is CASSQNGEDTEAFF. The DNA for the CDR3 is TGTGCCAGCAGCCAAAACGGGGAGGACACTGAAGCTTTCTTT.

The chain links TRBV12-3 or TRBV12-4 to TRBJ2-2, with TRBD2 matching over 7 bases. The CDR3 loop spans 13 amino acids. V shed 7 bases, J shed 7 bases, and the junction held 6 bases outside the gene matches. Here the CDR3 DNA reads TGTGCCAGCATCTGGGGGGGAATCGGGGAGCTGTTTTTT. Protein product: CASIWGGIGELFF.

This chain joins TRBV19 and TRBJ2-2, with TRBD2 matching 7 bases. The V segment lost 3 bases and the J segment 3 bases; nucleotides outside the gene matches: 7. The CDR3 has 16 residues. CDR1 is LNHDA and CDR2 is SQIVND in the germline V gene (reference sequence). CDR3 amino acids: CASSMQGGADTGELFF. The CDR3 DNA is TGTGCCAGTAGTATGCAGGGAGGGGCCGACACCGGGGAGCTGTTTTTT. The variable domain in full, with the rest retrieved from reference TRBV19 and TRBJ2-2, is DGGITQSPKYLFRKEGQNVTLSCEQNLNHDAMYWYRQDPGQGLRLIYYSQIVNDFQKGDIAEGYSVSREKKESFPLTVTSAQKNPTAFYLCASSMQGGADTGELFFGEGSRLTVL.

This clone occurred a few times. The chain joins TRBV9 to TRBJ2-1; TRBD1 aligns across 7 bases. V shed 3 bases and J 10 bases; nucleotides not matched to a gene: 10. The CDR3 length is 14 residues. Germline-derived CDR1 and CDR2 are SGDLS and YYNGEE. CDR3 DNA: TGTGCCAGCAGCGGAGGGGGCCAACGATACGAGCAGTTCTTC. It specifies CASSGGGQRYEQFF.

The chain employs TRBV4-2 and TRBJ2-2, with 7 bases identical to TRBD2. V lost 0 bases, J lost 4 bases, and 5 bases stayed unmatched. Germline assignment: CDR1 LGHNA and CDR2 YNFKEQ. This CDR3 has 16 amino acids. The CDR3 reads CASSQELAGVTGELFF. In DNA, the CDR3 is TGTGCCAGCAGCCAAGAATTAGCGGGTGTCACCGGGGAGCTGTTTTTT.

Worth noting for this clone: A read error may produce the germline difference seen at one junction end. The chain couples TRBV4-1 to TRBJ1-3; maybe TRBD1 (6 bases). The CDR3 totals 14 residues. Germline V CDR1 and CDR2: MGHRA, YSYEKL. CDR3 in DNA: TGCGCCAGCAGCCGAGAAGAAGGGGGAAACACCATACATTTT. Amino acid sequence: CASSREEGGNTIHF.

J is TRBJ1-1 and V is TRBV12-3 or TRBV12-4; D uncertain. Trimming removed 2 bases at V and 1 base at J, with 5 bases between. The CDR3 contains 13 residues. CDR3 residues: CASSLQENTEAFF. In DNA form, the CDR3 reads TGTGCCAGCAGTTTACAGGAGAACACTGAAGCTTTCTTT.

This chain joins TRBV14 and TRBJ2-1; 8 nucleotides agree with TRBD2. The germline gives CDR1 SGHDN, CDR2 FVKESK. Trimming at V came to 2 bases and at J to 6 bases, leaving 3 bases not matched to a gene. The CDR3 runs to 14 residues. As DNA, the CDR3 is TGTGCCAGCAGCCAACCGGGAGGGCCCAATGAGCAGTTCTTC. It yields the protein CASSQPGGPNEQFF.

J is TRBJ1-2 and V is TRBV3-1 (or the pseudogene TRBV3-2), with 9 positions matching TRBD1. CDR1 and CDR2 from the germline V gene are LGHDT and YNNKEL (reference sequence). The CDR3 spans 15 residues. With V trimmed by 0 bases and J by 4 bases, 3 bases remained unmatched. The CDR3 loop is CASSQEGTGSYGYTF. CDR3 DNA: TGTGCCAGCAGCCAAGAAGGGACAGGGAGCTATGGCTACACCTTC.

The genes are TRBV6-2 or TRBV6-3 and TRBJ2-3; 7 bases are a match to TRBD2. V trimming: 5 bases; J trimming: 2 bases; junction bases outside the gene matches: 13. Looked up from germline, CDR1 is MNHEY and CDR2 is SVGEGT. This CDR3 spans 17 amino acids. This CDR3 is CASSEVVASGSTDTQYF. The CDR3 DNA follows: TGTGCCAGCAGTGAGGTTGTGGCTAGCGGATCCACAGATACGCAGTATTTT.

This clone showed up many times. This same CDR3 is encoded by further DNA sequences in the sample. In DNA form, the CDR3 reads TGCGCCAGCAGCTGGACAGGGGGCGGTGGGGCCAACGTCCTGACTTTC. Encoded protein: CASSWTGGGGANVLTF. The chain uses TRBV5-1 and TRBJ2-6; 11 bases align to TRBD1. Looked up from germline, CDR1 is SGHRS and CDR2 is YFSETQ. The J segment lost 3 bases and the V segment lost 3 bases, leaving 2 bases of the junction unmatched. CDR3 length equals 16 residues.

The J gene is TRBJ1-1, the V gene TRBV5-6; D perhaps matches TRBD1 (5 bases). Germline V gives CDR1 SGHDT, CDR2 YYEEEE. This CDR3 has 15 amino acids. With 0 bases removed from V and 2 bases from J, the gap between germline ends came to 11 bases. CDR3 sequence (DNA): TGTGCCAGCAGCTTGGGACAGCTGATAAACACTGAAGCTTTCTTT. This gives the protein CASSLGQLINTEAFF. Drawing the rest from reference TRBV5-6 and TRBJ1-1, the complete variable domain is DAGVTQSPTHLIKTRGQQVTLRCSPKSGHDTVSWYQQALGQGPQFIFQYYEEEERQRGNFPDRFSGHQFPNYSSELNVNALLLGDSALYLCASSLGQLINTEAFFGQGTRLTVV.

This clone was seen a few times. The chain recombines TRBV10-3 with TRBJ1-2, with a possible D match to TRBD1 (5 bases). Germline V CDR1 and CDR2: ENHRY, SYGVKD. This CDR3 has 15 amino acids. The germline V and J ends were trimmed by 4 bases and 3 bases, with 15 bases remaining between them. CDR3 loop: CAISAGQGFDYGYTF. The CDR3, as DNA: TGTGCCATCAGTGCTGGGCAGGGCTTCGACTATGGCTACACCTTC.

The chain links TRBV24-1 to TRBJ2-3; a possible D gene is TRBD2 (5 bases). The germline V and J ends were trimmed by 5 bases and 2 bases, with 13 bases remaining between them. The CDR3 has 15 amino acids. Germline assignment: CDR1 KGHDR and CDR2 SFDVKD. DNA of the CDR3: TGTGCCACCAGTGCTCCGGAGGTATCCACAGATACGCAGTATTTT. This sequence encodes CATSAPEVSTDTQYF.

This sequence joins TRBV3-1 (or the pseudogene TRBV3-2) and TRBJ2-7, with 15 positions matching TRBD2. CDR1 is LGHDT and CDR2 is YNNKEL in the germline V gene (reference sequence). The CDR3 sequence is 17 residues long. Trimming removed 2 bases from V and 4 bases from J; junction bases left unmatched: 6. The CDR3 loop is CASSQRGTSGRFYEQYF. The DNA of the CDR3 is TGTGCCAGCAGCCAAAGGGGGACTAGCGGGAGGTTTTACGAGCAGTACTTC.

This rearrangement joins TRBV6-2 or TRBV6-3 to TRBJ1-3; tentative D call: TRBD1 (6 bases). Germline-derived CDR1 and CDR2 are MNHEY and SVGEGT. There are 16 residues in the CDR3. Trimming removed 5 bases at V and 4 bases at J, with 18 bases between. The CDR3 reads CASSSSWGHGGNTIYF. DNA for the CDR3: TGTGCCAGCAGTAGCTCGTGGGGGCATGGAGGAAACACCATATATTTT.

CDR3 sequence: CASSLAASGLDEQYF. Here the CDR3 DNA reads TGCGCCAGCAGCTTGGCGGCTAGCGGGTTGGACGAGCAGTACTTC. This chain uses TRBV5-1 with TRBJ2-7; 8 bases align to TRBD2. V lost 0 bases to trimming and J lost 5 bases; unmatched junction nucleotides: 7. The CDR3 totals 15 residues. The germline V gene has CDR1 SGHRS and CDR2 YFSETQ.

The genes are TRBV6-1 and TRBJ1-5; 7 bases are shared with TRBD1. This CDR3 contains 14 residues. After removal of 2 bases from V and 3 bases from J, the junction contained 1 base not matched to a gene. Germline V gene data show CDR1 as MNHNS and CDR2 as SASEGT. CDR3 region: CASSETGDNQPQHF. For the CDR3, the DNA is TGTGCCAGCAGTGAAACAGGGGACAATCAGCCCCAGCATTTT.